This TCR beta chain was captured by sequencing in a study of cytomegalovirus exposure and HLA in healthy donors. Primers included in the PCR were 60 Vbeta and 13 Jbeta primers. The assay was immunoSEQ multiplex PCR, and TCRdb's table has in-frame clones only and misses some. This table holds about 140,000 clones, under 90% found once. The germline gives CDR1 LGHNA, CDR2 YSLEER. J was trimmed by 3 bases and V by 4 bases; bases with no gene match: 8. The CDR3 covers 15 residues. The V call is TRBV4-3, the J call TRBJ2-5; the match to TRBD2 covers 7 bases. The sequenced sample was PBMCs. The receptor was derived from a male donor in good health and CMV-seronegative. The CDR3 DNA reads TGCGCCAGCAGCCGAATACTAGCGAGAAAAGAGACCCAGTACTTC. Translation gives CASSRILARKETQYF.